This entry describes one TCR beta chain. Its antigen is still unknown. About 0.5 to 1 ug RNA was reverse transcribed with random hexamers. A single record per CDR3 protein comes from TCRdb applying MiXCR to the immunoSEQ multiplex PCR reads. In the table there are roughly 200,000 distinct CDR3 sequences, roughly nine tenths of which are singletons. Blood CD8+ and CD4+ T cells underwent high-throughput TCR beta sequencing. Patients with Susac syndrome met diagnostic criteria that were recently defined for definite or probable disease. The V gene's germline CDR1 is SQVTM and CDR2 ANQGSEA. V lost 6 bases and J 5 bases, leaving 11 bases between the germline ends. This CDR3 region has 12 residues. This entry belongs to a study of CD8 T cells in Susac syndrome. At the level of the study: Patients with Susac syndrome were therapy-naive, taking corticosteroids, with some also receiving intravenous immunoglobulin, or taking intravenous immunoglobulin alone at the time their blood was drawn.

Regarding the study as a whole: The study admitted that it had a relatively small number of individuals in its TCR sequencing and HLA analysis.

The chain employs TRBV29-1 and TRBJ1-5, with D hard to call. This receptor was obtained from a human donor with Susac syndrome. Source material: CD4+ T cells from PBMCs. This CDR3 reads CSVVDPDQPQHF. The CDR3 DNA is TGCAGCGTAGTCGATCCCGATCAGCCCCAGCATTTT.